This entry features one T cell receptor (beta chain) sequence. Its antigen remains unidentified. Reverse transcription of roughly 0.5 to 1 ug RNA was performed with random hexamers. TCRdb re-analysed the immunoSEQ multiplex PCR reads in MiXCR, keeping a single row per CDR3 protein. The table shows some 200,000 distinct CDR3 sequences, with nearly 97% occurring only once. The sample is drawn from a study of CD8 T cells in Susac syndrome. Overall study findings and caveats: CD4+ repertoires of Susac syndrome patients lacked detectable clonal expansion.

TCR beta was sequenced from blood CD8+ and CD4+ T cells. CDR3 size: 17 residues. With 5 bases removed from V and 2 bases from J, the gap between germline ends came to 21 bases. The germline V gene has CDR1 MNHNS and CDR2 SASEGT. The TCR comes from a human donor with Susac syndrome. The specimen was CD4+ T cells from PBMCs. V gene TRBV6-1 combines with J gene TRBJ1-2, with a possible D match to TRBD1 (5 bases). Here the CDR3 reads CASSHNLLGALNYGYTF. The CDR3 DNA sequence: TGTGCCAGCAGTCATAACTTATTAGGGGCGCTGAACTATGGCTACACCTTC.